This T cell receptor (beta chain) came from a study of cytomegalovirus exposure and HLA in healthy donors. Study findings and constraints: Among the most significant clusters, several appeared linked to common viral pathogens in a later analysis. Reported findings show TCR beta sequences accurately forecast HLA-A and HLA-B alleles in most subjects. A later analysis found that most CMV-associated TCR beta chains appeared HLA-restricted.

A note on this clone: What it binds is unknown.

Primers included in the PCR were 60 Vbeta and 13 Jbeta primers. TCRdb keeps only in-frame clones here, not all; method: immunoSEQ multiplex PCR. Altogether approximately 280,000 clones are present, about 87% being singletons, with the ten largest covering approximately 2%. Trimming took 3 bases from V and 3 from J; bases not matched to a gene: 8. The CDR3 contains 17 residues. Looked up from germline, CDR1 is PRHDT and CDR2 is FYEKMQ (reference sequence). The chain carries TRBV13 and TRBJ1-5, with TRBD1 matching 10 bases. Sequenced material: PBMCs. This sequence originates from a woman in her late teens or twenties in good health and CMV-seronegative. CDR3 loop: CASSLGQGKWNNQPQHF. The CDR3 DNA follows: TGTGCCAGCAGCTTGGGACAGGGGAAATGGAACAATCAGCCCCAGCATTTT.